This T cell receptor (beta chain) stems from a study of blood T cell repertoires in COVID-19. Overall study context: Samples representing acute and convalescent COVID-19 were sourced from the United States, Italy and Spain. T cells, B-cell-depleted T cells, or PBMCs provided the cDNA or gDNA that served as material.

In the authors' workflow: How many nucleated cells were present was estimated from reference gene primer amplification. The data were produced by immunoSEQ multiplex PCR, yet TCRdb's version contains in-frame clones alone and is incomplete. Clone size and the V and J calls come from that table; the DNA yielded D and trimming. The sample has about 53,000 clones; 75% to 80% are singletons. This clone was counted at least ten times. Input material: peripheral blood. This sequence originates from a man aged 65-85 years with active or convalescent COVID-19.

The CDR3 protein is CASSPHDGGANEKLFF. DNA of the CDR3: TGTGCCAGCAGCCCACACGATGGGGGGGCTAATGAAAAACTGTTTTTT. This sequence joins TRBV4-2 and TRBJ1-4, with D perhaps TRBD1 (5 bases). The length of the CDR3 is 16 residues. The germline gives CDR1 LGHNA, CDR2 YNFKEQ. The ends were cut back, 4 bases at V and 3 bases at J, with 15 bases in the middle.